This T cell receptor beta chain was found in a study of beta chain features in type 1 diabetes. In the study overall: No age, gender or cell yield differences were seen between patients and healthy donors. Study conclusions and caveats: Among type 1 diabetes patients, VDJ junctions had fewer insertions and more deletions.

Without exception, sorted populations had purity beyond 98%. Concerning this clone: The antigen remains unidentified.

Every bit of the isolated RNA underwent reverse transcription, so sequencing read expressed TCRB transcripts. Libraries were prepared by immunoSEQ multiplex PCR; TCRdb keeps only in-frame clonotypes and omits some of them. The data contain about 250,000 clones, roughly 13% of them singletons. The receptor was derived from a woman in her 40s in good health. The sample consisted of naive CD4+ T cells from blood.

For the CDR3, the DNA is TGTGCCAGCAGTACCCCGGGAGGCTACGAGCAGTACTTC. Its translation: CASSTPGGYEQYF. The V and J genes are TRBV6-5 and TRBJ2-7; 7 positions match TRBD2. The CDR3 totals 13 residues. V was pared by 5 bases and J by 3 bases, with 4 bases of the junction left unmatched. Germline CDR1 is MNHEY and CDR2 is SVGAGI.